A selection of T cell receptor beta chains follows, all from one sample in a study of cytomegalovirus exposure and HLA in healthy donors. TCRdb's table, derived via immunoSEQ multiplex PCR, lists solely in-frame clones and lacks some. The sample yields roughly 170,000 clones, approximately 80% seen once. Sequenced input: PBMCs. These receptors all come from a female donor in good health and CMV-seronegative. CDR3s include the opening cysteine and the closing phenylalanine or tryptophan.

J gene: .
V gene: TRBV11-1
CDR3 protein: CASSLGNAGQGYEQYF

J gene: TRBJ2-3
V gene: TRBV5-1
CDR3 protein: CASREAASGFTDTQYF

J gene: TRBJ1-2
V gene: TRBV30
CDR3 protein: CAWSVDYGYTF

J gene: TRBJ1-5
V gene: TRBV19
CDR3 protein: CASSIGGRGATNQPQHF

J gene: TRBJ2-2
V gene: TRBV7-6
CDR3 protein: CASSLAAGLVGTGELFF

J gene: TRBJ2-3
V gene: TRBV7-6
CDR3 protein: CASSPGQGIADTQYF

J gene: TRBJ1-6
V gene: TRBV18
CDR3 protein: CASSPNRAGNSPLHF

J gene: TRBJ2-5
V gene: TRBV5-4
CDR3 protein: CASSLYRVAETQYF

J gene: TRBJ1-2
V gene: TRBV7-9
CDR3 protein: CASSLAVEPNYGYTF

J gene: TRBJ2-1
V gene: TRBV6-4
CDR3 protein: CASSAGGAVNEQFF

J gene: TRBJ1-1
V gene: TRBV19
CDR3 protein: CARNFTEGLGNTEAFF

J gene: TRBJ2-3
V gene: TRBV7-8
CDR3 protein: CASSLAFTSGGADTQYF

J gene: TRBJ1-2
V gene: TRBV5-1
CDR3 protein: CASSLTGQVWANYGYTF

J gene: TRBJ2-1
V gene: TRBV5-4
CDR3 protein: CASSLGGGAAWNEQFF

J gene: TRBJ2-3
V gene: TRBV19
CDR3 protein: CASRIAGSTDTQYF

J gene: TRBJ2-4
V gene: TRBV4-3
CDR3 protein: CASSQAISGDRQNIQYF

J gene: TRBJ1-1
V gene: TRBV7-3
CDR3 protein: CASSFSGRGNTEAFF

J gene: TRBJ2-7
V gene: TRBV28
CDR3 protein: CASSLLVYEQYF

J gene: TRBJ2-1
V gene: TRBV11-3
CDR3 protein: CASSSRTSGRAANEQFF

J gene: TRBJ2-5
V gene: TRBV7-9
CDR3 protein: CASSRGQMEETQYF

J gene: TRBJ1-5
V gene: TRBV5-1
CDR3 protein: CASSSGQGGQPQHF

J gene: TRBJ2-2
V gene: TRBV10-3
CDR3 protein: CAIRASGNTGELFF

J gene: TRBJ2-1
V gene: TRBV4-1
CDR3 protein: CASSQEVGLESAGGPRSIQFF

J gene: TRBJ2-4
V gene: TRBV21-1
CDR3 protein: CASILTEKTGNIQYF

J gene: TRBJ1-2
V gene: TRBV7-9
CDR3 protein: CSSSPPDSHPGYGYTF

J gene: TRBJ2-7
V gene: TRBV7-2
CDR3 protein: CASSRGLAGGEQYF

J gene: TRBJ2-1
V gene: TRBV5-8
CDR3 protein: CASSFGTTYNEQFF

J gene: TRBJ1-1
V gene: TRBV28
CDR3 protein: CASSTTGRNTEAFF

J gene: TRBJ2-3
V gene: TRBV4-3
CDR3 protein: CASSQDMPASGGAANTQYF

J gene: TRBJ1-3
V gene: TRBV5-1
CDR3 protein: CASSLGQSSGNTIYF

J gene: TRBJ1-2
V gene: TRBV27
CDR3 protein: CASSLSGSYGYTF

J gene: TRBJ1-3
V gene: TRBV5-1
CDR3 protein: CASSLSSQAGNTIYF

J gene: TRBJ2-7
V gene: TRBV5-6
CDR3 protein: CASSFPDRSREQYF

J gene: TRBJ1-2
V gene: TRBV5-8
CDR3 protein: CASSLRVNYGYTF

J gene: TRBJ2-1
V gene: TRBV5-1
CDR3 protein: CASNPAGGRRGEQFF

J gene: TRBJ2-5
V gene: TRBV7-9
CDR3 protein: CSSSRPSGEGQETQYF

J gene: TRBJ2-1
V gene: TRBV4-3
CDR3 protein: CASSQDFSSNNEQFF

J gene: TRBJ2-6
V gene: TRBV7-9
CDR3 protein: CASSTTTGANVLTF

J gene: TRBJ1-6
V gene: TRBV7-9
CDR3 protein: CASSLGAGYSPLHF

J gene: .
V gene: TRBV19
CDR3 protein: CASRGQGWSYEQYF

J gene: TRBJ2-7
V gene: TRBV11-2
CDR3 protein: CASSLAPTGVYEQYF

J gene: TRBJ1-1
V gene: TRBV11-3
CDR3 protein: CASSSAGNTEAFF

J gene: TRBJ2-7
V gene: TRBV6-5
CDR3 protein: CASRTGTGGKNEQYF

J gene: TRBJ2-7
V gene: TRBV9
CDR3 protein: CASSSRGTTNEQYF

J gene: TRBJ2-7
V gene: TRBV6-5
CDR3 protein: CASSYAGTYEQYF

J gene: TRBJ1-5
V gene: TRBV7-9
CDR3 protein: CSSSLAAVVRNQPQHF

J gene: TRBJ2-1
V gene: TRBV5-4
CDR3 protein: CASSLKGEQFF

J gene: TRBJ2-4
V gene: TRBV6-4
CDR3 protein: CASSDTRLAGIKNIQYF

J gene: TRBJ2-5
V gene: TRBV11-1
CDR3 protein: CASSSLWGGGETQYF

J gene: TRBJ2-7
V gene: TRBV7-8
CDR3 protein: CASSLAWGGTTYEQYF

J gene: TRBJ1-2
V gene: TRBV4-3
CDR3 protein: CASSQGQGPYGYTF

J gene: TRBJ2-3
V gene: TRBV5-1
CDR3 protein: CASSVGPTTTDTQYF